These 21 T cell receptor beta chains came from one sample sequenced in a study of regulatory T cells in long-lasting Graves disease. Specified time point: newly diagnosed GD, antithyroid drugs for less than 3 months. Following extraction of RNA from PBMCs, that RNA was used to make the TCR library. Combining iRepertoire HTBI primers with Arm-PCR of CDR3 regions, the authors built TCR beta libraries. TCRdb re-called the multiplex PCR reads through MiXCR, storing one row per CDR3 protein. The repertoire consists of more than 300,000 distinct CDR3 sequences, with about 11% occurring once and the leading ten covering approximately 17%. These records were also assigned to another study, of T cells in Graves' hyperthyroidism and ophthalmopathy.

Sample: peripheral blood mononuclear cells (PBMCs), taken at new diagnosis, from a patient treated with antithyroid drugs. Receptors originate from a woman younger than 35 with Graves disease.

V is TRBV10-3 and J is TRBJ1-6, with unresolved D. Germline V gene data show CDR1 as ENHRY and CDR2 as SYGVKD. The V and J ends lost 0 bases and 7 bases respectively, with 10 bases between them. This CDR3 region has 15 residues. Written as DNA, the CDR3 is TGTGCCATCAGTGAGTCGACCAGGAGGAATTCACCCCTCCACTTT. It is translated as CAISESTRRNSPLHF.

This clonotype was counted many times. V is TRBV24-1 and J is TRBJ1-1; D not resolved. This CDR3 spans 14 amino acids. Germline lookup yields CDR1 KGHDR and CDR2 SFDVKD. The V and J ends lost 5 bases and 0 bases respectively, with 9 bases between them. The CDR3 protein is CATSAADMNTEAFF. The CDR3 DNA sequence: TGTGCCACCAGTGCAGCAGACATGAACACTGAAGCTTTCTTT.

This clonotype was recorded a few times. The CDR3 ends on some other residue instead of the conserved phenylalanine or tryptophan, so this is likely a read error. The chain recombines TRBV4-3 with TRBJ1-1; unclear D gene. Germline CDR1 and CDR2: LGHNA and YSLEER. The CDR3 has 13 amino acids. Trimming took 5 bases from V and 0 from J, leaving 7 bases between them. CDR3 loop: CASSLDLNTEAFL. The CDR3 DNA reads as TGCGCCAGCAGCTTGGACCTGAACACTGAAGCTTTCCTT.

In its sample, this clonotype was seen many times. The chain is built from TRBV12-3 or TRBV12-4 and TRBJ2-1; no firm D call. The CDR3 consists of 11 residues. V was shortened by 7 bases and J by 3 bases, with 4 bases between the two germline ends. The DNA for the CDR3 is TGTGCCAGCACGATCTACAATGAGCAGTTCTTC. It yields the protein CASTIYNEQFF.

This clonotype was observed a few times. A read error is likely here: a far larger clone is one base away. The V and J genes are TRBV28 and TRBJ2-1; 9 nucleotides match TRBD1. The germline V gene has CDR1 MDHEN and CDR2 SYDVKM. Trimming cost V 3 bases and J 10 bases; bases outside gene matches: 7. This CDR3 region has 14 residues. DNA for the CDR3: TGTGCCAGCAGTTTTTGGGACAGGGCGGGCGAGCAGTTCTTC. This translates into CASSFWDRAGEQFF.

This clonotype was observed many times. The chain joins TRBV6-2 or TRBV6-3 to TRBJ2-5; 10 bases align to TRBD1. The germline CDR1 and CDR2 sequences are MNHEY and SVGEGT. Losses at the gene ends were 5 bases for V and 5 bases for J; bases not matched to a gene: 11. This CDR3 is 16 amino acids long. DNA for the CDR3: TGTGCCAGCAGTGAATGGGGGACAGGGGATTCTGAGACCCAGTACTTC. Translating it yields CASSEWGTGDSETQYF.

The CDR3 loop reads CASSITGSPSYEQYF. In DNA, the CDR3 is TGTGCCAGCAGTATTACAGGGTCCCCTTCCTACGAGCAGTACTTC. The chain uses TRBV27 and TRBJ2-7; tentative D call: TRBD1 (6 bases). Trimming removed 5 bases from V and 1 base from J, with 15 bases in between. Germline CDR1 MNHEY, CDR2 SMNVEV (reference sequence). The CDR3 covers 15 residues.

This clonotype was seen ten or more times. The chain combines TRBV5-1 with TRBJ1-1; the match to TRBD1 covers 12 bases. V lost 0 bases and J lost 4; bases outside the gene matches: 7. Germline CDR1 SGHRS, CDR2 YFSETQ. This CDR3 has 17 amino acids. CDR3 loop: CASSLAGTGGLSTEAFF. The CDR3 coding sequence is TGCGCCAGCAGCTTGGCAGGGACAGGGGGCCTGAGCACTGAAGCTTTCTTT.

Here the CDR3 DNA reads TGCGCCAGCAGCCAAGGCCCTGGTAGCGGGGGGGGTGAGCAGTTCTTC. Encoded protein: CASSQGPGSGGGEQFF. J is TRBJ2-1 and V is TRBV4-3, with 11 bases that match TRBD2. The CDR3 length is 16 residues. The germline V gene encodes CDR1 LGHNA and CDR2 YSLEER. The trim removed 1 base at V and 9 bases at J, leaving 8 bases unmatched.

This clonotype was detected many times. V is TRBV12-3 or TRBV12-4 and J is TRBJ2-4; 10 bases line up with TRBD2. The J segment lost 6 bases and the V segment lost 1 base, leaving 9 bases of the junction unmatched. This CDR3 spans 17 amino acids. The CDR3 reads CASSLVIAGGRVNIQYF. CDR3 sequence (DNA): TGTGCCAGCAGTTTAGTGATAGCGGGGGGTCGGGTAAACATTCAGTACTTC.

This clonotype was picked up many times. The rearrangement joins TRBV15 to TRBJ2-7; 10 positions agree with TRBD2. V gave up 0 bases and J gave up 4 bases; unmatched junction bases: 3. The V gene's germline CDR1 is LNHNV and CDR2 YYDKDF (reference sequence). The CDR3 is 15 amino acids. The DNA of the CDR3 is TGTGCCACCAGCAGAGATAAACTAGCGGGGTACGAGCAGTACTTC. It yields the protein CATSRDKLAGYEQYF.

The V and J genes are TRBV30 and TRBJ2-3; 7 positions match TRBD1. CDR3 length equals 13 residues. Per the germline V gene, CDR1 is GTSNPN and CDR2 is SVGIG (reference sequence). The trim removed 0 bases at V and 9 bases at J, leaving 6 bases unmatched. The CDR3 bases are TGTGCCTGGAGTGTACAGGGGCCGTCAACGCAGTATTTT. As protein: CAWSVQGPSTQYF.

The rearrangement links TRBV13 to TRBJ2-1; 10 nucleotides match TRBD2. The CDR3 contains 18 residues. Looked up from germline, CDR1 is PRHDT and CDR2 is FYEKMQ (reference sequence). The junction had 9 bases not matched to a gene; V was cut back by 4 bases and J by 0 bases. The CDR3 loop is CASSSLSGGESSYNEQFF. The DNA of the CDR3 is TGTGCCAGCAGCTCACTAAGCGGGGGGGAAAGCTCCTACAATGAGCAGTTCTTC.

The chain uses TRBV12-3 or TRBV12-4 and TRBJ2-3, with D maybe TRBD1 (6 bases). Trimming removed 5 bases from V and 3 bases from J, with 12 bases in between. This CDR3 region has 14 residues. The CDR3: CASSPQQGTDTQYF. The CDR3 coding sequence is TGTGCCAGCAGTCCTCAACAGGGAACAGATACGCAGTATTTT.

V gene TRBV7-8 combines with J gene TRBJ2-2, with 9 bases identical to TRBD2. This CDR3 is 16 amino acids long. Germline CDR1 SGHVS, CDR2 FQNEAQ. V lost 3 bases to trimming and J lost 5 bases; unmatched junction nucleotides: 7. The CDR3 reads CASSLLAGVVTGELFF. In DNA form, the CDR3 reads TGTGCCAGCAGCTTGTTAGCGGGAGTGGTAACCGGGGAGCTGTTTTTT. The full variable domain, completed using reference TRBV7-8 and TRBJ2-2, is GAGVSQSPRYKVAKRGQDVALRCDPISGHVSLFWYQQALGQGPEFLTYFQNEAQLDKSGLPSDRFFAERPEGSVSTLKIQRTQQEDSAVYLCASSLLAGVVTGELFFGEGSRLTVL.

The sample holds many counts of this clonotype. The chain couples TRBV5-1 to TRBJ1-1; no definite D call. The CDR3 consists of 16 residues. The V end lost 4 bases, the J end lost 0 bases, and 16 bases lay between the germline ends. Germline-derived CDR1 and CDR2 are SGHRS and YFSETQ. The CDR3 loop is CASSLQWWTMNTEAFF. CDR3 in DNA: TGCGCCAGCAGCCTTCAATGGTGGACCATGAACACTGAAGCTTTCTTT.

This clonotype has a count of ten or more. The rearrangement links TRBV18 to TRBJ1-2; D remains unclear. V was clipped by 2 bases and J by 1 base, with 8 bases between them. CDR1 is KGHSH, CDR2 LQKENI, per germline. The CDR3 is 14 amino acids. The CDR3: CASSPREINYGYTF. For the CDR3, the DNA is TGTGCCAGCTCACCAAGGGAAATTAACTATGGCTACACCTTC. Complete variable domain (other parts from reference TRBV18 and TRBJ1-2): NAGVMQNPRHLVRRRGQEARLRCSPMKGHSHVYWYRQLPEEGLKFMVYLQKENIIDESGMPKERFSAEFPKEGPSILRIQQVVRGDSAAYFCASSPREINYGYTFGSGTRLTVV.

In this sample, this clonotype turned up many times. V is TRBV6-1 and J is TRBJ1-2; D not resolved. Trimming took 5 bases from V and 8 from J, leaving 12 bases between them. CDR1 is MNHNS, CDR2 SASEGT, per germline. The CDR3 has 12 residues. CDR3 nucleotide sequence: TGTGCCAGCAGTCCTTACATTGGGGGCTACACCTTC. Translating gives CASSPYIGGYTF.

The chain recombines TRBV19 with TRBJ2-1; 12 bases agree with TRBD2. Looked up from germline, CDR1 is LNHDA and CDR2 is SQIVND (reference sequence). The CDR3 runs 15 residues. Losses at the gene ends were 7 bases for V and 0 bases for J; bases not matched to a gene: 1. DNA of the CDR3: TGTGCCAGTACTAGCGGGAGGGCCTCCTACAATGAGCAGTTCTTC. Its protein is CASTSGRASYNEQFF.

This clonotype was seen at least ten times. The rearrangement joins TRBV20-1 to TRBJ1-2; no clear D. V was trimmed by 3 bases and J by 0 bases, leaving 14 bases between them. The germline CDR1 and CDR2 sequences are DFQATT and SNEGSKA (reference sequence). This CDR3 has 15 residues. The CDR3 DNA reads TGCAGTGCTAGGATTTGGGAATCTTCTAACTATGGCTACACCTTC. This gives the protein CSARIWESSNYGYTF.

This clonotype has a count of ten or more. The chain uses TRBV12-3 or TRBV12-4 and TRBJ1-1, with a tentative D call TRBD1 (6 bases). This CDR3 region has 15 residues. V was pared by 5 bases and J by 6 bases, with 19 bases between. CDR3: CASSPHGGLGAEAFF. The CDR3 DNA reads as TGTGCCAGCAGTCCCCACGGGGGGCTTGGGGCTGAAGCTTTCTTT.